This TCR beta chain was retrieved from a study of blood T cell repertoires in COVID-19. Study at large: From the United States, Italy and Spain came samples of acute and convalescent COVID-19. In each case, the material was cDNA or gDNA derived from T cells, B-cell-depleted T cells, or PBMCs.

The table came from immunoSEQ multiplex PCR; TCRdb's copy has only in-frame clones and leaves some out. The data hold about 480,000 clones, with roughly 87% observed a single time. Trimming cost V 4 bases and J 9 bases; bases outside gene matches: 13. This CDR3 contains 17 residues. CDR1 and CDR2 from the germline V gene are SEHNR and FQNEAQ (reference sequence). This rearrangement joins TRBV7-9 to TRBJ2-1, with 12 bases that match TRBD2. This receptor was obtained from a man aged 18 to 30 with COVID-19, enrolled during active disease. Sequencing was performed on peripheral blood. The CDR3 sequence is CASSSPGGTSGLGEQFF. The CDR3 DNA reads as TGTGCCAGCAGCTCCCCAGGGGGGACTAGCGGGTTAGGTGAGCAGTTCTTC.